This TCR beta chain originates from a study of CD8+ T cells in alopecia areata. Study outcomes and limitations: Links between baseline CD8+ expansion and response need larger treated cohorts.

On this clone: Its antigen is undetermined.

Reverse transcription of extracted RNA yielded cDNA, which provided the sequencing template. Data came from immunoSEQ multiplex PCR; TCRdb stores just in-frame clones and leaves some out. The sample records some 190,000 clones, 51% being singletons. Regarding treatment: oral pan-JAK inhibitor, 5-10 mg twice daily. V lost 5 bases to trimming and J lost 1 base, with 10 bases between them. This CDR3 has 14 amino acids. From germline, CDR1 is SGHVS and CDR2 FNYEAQ. The chain recombines TRBV7-6 with TRBJ2-3; D gene ambiguous. Sequencing was performed on CD8+ T cells sorted from blood, taken at week 52, from a patient treated with tofacitinib. This clonotype originated in a human donor with alopecia areata. The CDR3 reads CASSTDPRTDTQYF. Here the CDR3 DNA reads TGTGCCAGCAGCACAGACCCTCGCACAGATACGCAGTATTTT.